These 16 T cell receptor beta chains originate from one sample sequenced in a study of control samples from healthy donors and cancer patients. Assay: immunoSEQ multiplex PCR; the TCRdb copy retains only in-frame clones and omits some. The table includes tens of thousands of clones, 91% detected once. Sequenced input: blood. Receptor source: a man aged 30-40 years in good health.

V usage is TRBV19 and J usage is TRBJ1-5, with unresolved D. There are 17 residues in the CDR3. Germline loops: CDR1 LNHDA, CDR2 SQIVND (reference sequence). Trimming removed 3 bases from V and 0 bases from J, with 15 bases in between. The CDR3 here is CASSIQLSAHSNQPQHF. The CDR3 nucleotides are TGTGCCAGTAGTATCCAACTTTCCGCCCATAGCAATCAGCCCCAGCATTTT.

The chain combines TRBV5-1 with TRBJ1-3; D may be TRBD1 (5 bases). Germline V gene lookup returns CDR1 SGHRS and CDR2 YFSETQ. The length of the CDR3 is 15 residues. The germline V and J ends were trimmed by 0 bases and 1 base, with 8 bases remaining between them. CDR3 DNA: TGCGCCAGCAGCTTGGAGGGACGGTCTGGAAACACCATATATTTT. Amino acids: CASSLEGRSGNTIYF.

The CDR3, as DNA: TGTGCCAGCAGCGTAGGAAGTGATAATCAGCCCCAGCATTTT. Translating gives CASSVGSDNQPQHF. The chain recombines TRBV9 with TRBJ1-5; the D is unclear. Germline CDR1 is SGDLS and CDR2 is YYNGEE. The CDR3 is 14 amino acids. The V gene lost 0 bases and the J gene lost 4 bases, with 8 bases spanning the gap.

This chain uses TRBV9 with TRBJ2-3, with no clear D. The V end lost 0 bases, the J end lost 6 bases, and 8 bases lay between the germline ends. Germline loops: CDR1 SGDLS, CDR2 YYNGEE. The CDR3 contains 13 residues. CDR3 bases: TGTGCCAGCAGCGTAGGTAGTGTTGATACGCAGTATTTT. This gives the protein CASSVGSVDTQYF.

This chain connects TRBV28 to TRBJ2-7, with 8 bases that match TRBD1. J lost 2 bases, V lost 4 bases, and 7 bases had no gene match. From germline, CDR1 is MDHEN and CDR2 SYDVKM. The CDR3 is 15 residues long. The CDR3 is CASSSLRDRTYEQYF. In DNA form, the CDR3 reads TGTGCCAGCAGTTCCCTCCGGGACAGGACCTACGAGCAGTACTTC.

The chain uses TRBV11-2 and TRBJ2-7, with 8 bases that match TRBD1. The CDR3 has 15 residues. Germline values: CDR1 SGHAT, CDR2 FQNNGV. J lost 4 bases, V lost 3 bases, and 8 bases had no gene match. The CDR3 loop reads CASSFRRTGSYEQYF. The CDR3 DNA follows: TGTGCCAGCAGCTTCCGTAGGACAGGGTCATACGAGCAGTACTTC.

This rearrangement joins TRBV27 to TRBJ2-3, with TRBD2 matching over 8 bases. CDR1 MNHEY and CDR2 SMNVEV come from the germline V gene (reference sequence). This CDR3 has 14 amino acids. Unmatched junction bases numbered 4, after V lost 4 bases and J lost 4 bases. The CDR3 here is CASSSTSASDTQYF. For the CDR3, the DNA is TGTGCCAGCAGTTCGACTAGCGCCTCAGATACGCAGTATTTT.

The V gene is TRBV9, the J gene TRBJ1-1; 9 positions agree with TRBD1. J lost 10 bases, V lost 3 bases, and 7 bases had no gene match. Germline CDR1 and CDR2: SGDLS and YYNGEE. CDR3 size: 13 residues. The CDR3: CASSGGQGYRAFF. CDR3 coding DNA: TGTGCCAGCAGCGGGGGACAGGGCTATCGAGCTTTCTTT. Full variable domain (rest looked up from reference TRBV9 and TRBJ1-1): DSGVTQTPKHLITATGQRVTLRCSPRSGDLSVYWYQQSLDQGLQFLIQYYNGEERAKGNILERFSAQQFPDLHSELNLSSLELGDSALYFCASSGGQGYRAFFGQGTRLTVV.

V is TRBV29-1 and J is TRBJ2-7; D possibly corresponds to TRBD1 (5 bases). This CDR3 has 14 amino acids. The germline V gene encodes CDR1 SQVTM and CDR2 ANQGSEA. Trimming left V 1 base short and J 1 base short, with 11 bases between. CDR3 amino acids: CSVEGFQGSYEQYF. The DNA of the CDR3 is TGCAGCGTTGAAGGGTTTCAGGGATCCTACGAGCAGTACTTC.

This clone showed up just once. The chain links TRBV6-5 to TRBJ2-1; D gene ambiguous. The CDR3 has 14 residues. Germline assignment: CDR1 MNHEY and CDR2 SVGAGI. The V end was cut by 8 bases, the J end by 4 bases, with 15 bases between. The CDR3 loop is CASLALGIYNEQFF. The CDR3 nucleotides read TGTGCCAGCCTCGCCCTGGGGATTTACAATGAGCAGTTCTTC.

In regard to this clone: The sample holds other DNA sequences that translate to the same CDR3. The chain has TRBV7-2 and TRBJ1-6; D unresolved. V was trimmed by 0 bases and J by 7 bases, leaving 4 bases between them. The CDR3 has 13 residues. The germline V gene encodes CDR1 SGHTA and CDR2 FQGNSA. CDR3 amino acids: CASSLAVNSPLHF. DNA of the CDR3: TGTGCCAGCAGCTTAGCGGTAAATTCACCCCTCCACTTT.

In this sample, this clone turned up once. The chain employs TRBV10-3 and TRBJ2-5; 11 bases fit TRBD1. This CDR3 region has 14 residues. Looked up from germline, CDR1 is ENHRY and CDR2 is SYGVKD. After removal of 6 bases from V and 2 bases from J, the junction contained 2 bases not matched to a gene. In DNA, the CDR3 is TGTGCCATCAGGCGGGACAGGGGGCAAGAGACCCAGTACTTC. Translating gives CAIRRDRGQETQYF.

This sequence joins TRBV13 and TRBJ2-1, with D perhaps matching TRBD2 (5 bases). CDR3 length: 16 residues. Trimming removed 0 bases from V and 6 bases from J, with 15 bases in between. Germline V gene sequence: CDR1 PRHDT, CDR2 FYEKMQ (reference sequence). The CDR3 nucleotides read TGTGCCAGCAGCTTAGGTCGCGGGCCATGGGGCAATGAGCAGTTCTTC. This encodes CASSLGRGPWGNEQFF.

The genes are TRBV6-2 or TRBV6-3 and TRBJ1-1; 7 bases are shared with TRBD1. V lost 0 bases to trimming and J lost 0 bases; unmatched junction nucleotides: 10. CDR3 size: 18 residues. In germline, CDR1 is MNHEY, CDR2 SVGEGT. CDR3 sequence (DNA): TGTGCCAGCAGTTACTCGAAACAGGGGATCGGCATGAACACTGAAGCTTTCTTT. Protein: CASSYSKQGIGMNTEAFF.

The chain couples TRBV6-2 or TRBV6-3 to TRBJ1-6; no clear D. CDR3 length: 15 residues. The ends were cut back, 8 bases at V and 2 bases at J, with 13 bases in the middle. CDR1 is MNHEY and CDR2 is SVGEGT in the germline V gene. CDR3 DNA sequence: TGTGCCAGCGGCCGCGGAAGCGCCTATAATTCACCCCTCCACTTT. The encoded protein is CASGRGSAYNSPLHF.

This clone was picked up one time. The chain has TRBV10-3 and TRBJ1-6, with 9 bases identical to TRBD1. Germline trimming cut 10 bases from V and 10 bases from J; bases unmatched to any gene: 14. This CDR3 is built from 15 residues. Germline loops: CDR1 ENHRY, CDR2 SYGVKD. The CDR3 nucleotides are TGTGCCACCCACCAGGGACAGGGAGGAGAATCACCCCTCCACTTT. Protein sequence: CATHQGQGGESPLHF.